The 27 T cell receptor beta chains presented below share a single source sample, sequenced in a study of blood T cell repertoires in COVID-19. Assay: immunoSEQ multiplex PCR; the TCRdb copy retains only in-frame clones and omits some. The profile shows 470,000 or so clones, roughly 88% of them singletons. Sequencing was performed on peripheral blood. The origin of the receptors is a human donor in a cohort sampled during active COVID-19.

V is TRBV19 and J is TRBJ1-1; a weak D match, TRBD1 (5 bases). The germline V gene has CDR1 LNHDA and CDR2 SQIVND (reference sequence). V was trimmed by 2 bases and J by 6 bases, leaving 10 bases between them. This CDR3 is 13 amino acids long. The CDR3 spells CASSIQGLAEAFF. CDR3 in DNA: TGTGCCAGTAGTATACAGGGTTTGGCTGAAGCTTTCTTT.

The V gene is TRBV10-3, the J gene TRBJ2-1; 10 bases fit TRBD2. The germline CDR1 and CDR2 sequences are ENHRY and SYGVKD. Trimming removed 4 bases from V and 8 bases from J; junction bases left unmatched: 5. The length of the CDR3 is 14 residues. For the CDR3, the DNA is TGTGCCATCAGTGTGGGGCTAGCGGGAGATGAGCAGTTCTTC. Translation gives CAISVGLAGDEQFF.

On this clone itself: Other nucleotide sequences in the sample specify the same CDR3. J is TRBJ2-1 and V is TRBV5-1; D unclear. The CDR3 has 11 residues. Per the germline V gene, CDR1 is SGHRS and CDR2 is YFSETQ. V lost 2 bases and J lost 7, with 4 bases in between. DNA for the CDR3: TGCGCCAGCAGCTTTATTAATGAGCAGTTCTTC. Translation gives CASSFINEQFF.

For this clone: A much larger clone differs from this one at a single base, so this may be a read error. V and J are TRBV11-3 and TRBJ2-1; 8 nucleotides match TRBD1. CDR1 is SGHNT and CDR2 is YENEEA in the germline V gene. The CDR3 totals 13 residues. With 5 bases clipped from V and 6 bases from J, the junction kept 3 bases outside the gene matches. The CDR3 here is CASSTDRANEQFF. The CDR3 nucleotides read TGTGCCAGCAGCACGGACAGGGCCAATGAGCAGTTCTTC.

The chain employs TRBV5-1 and TRBJ2-3, with 10 bases lining up with TRBD2. V lost 4 bases, J lost 2 bases, and 7 bases stayed unmatched. The CDR3 covers 16 residues. Per the germline V gene, CDR1 is SGHRS and CDR2 is YFSETQ. CDR3 protein: CASSLTSGQITDTQYF. DNA of the CDR3: TGCGCCAGCAGCCTGACTAGCGGGCAAATCACAGATACGCAGTATTTT.

Regarding this clone: The same CDR3 can be traced to other DNA sequences in this sample. The gene calls are TRBV30 and TRBJ2-3; 11 bases match TRBD2. The CDR3 has 13 residues. With 3 bases clipped from V and 6 bases from J, the junction kept 2 bases outside the gene matches. Germline CDR1 reads GTSNPN; CDR2 reads SVGIG (reference sequence). Here the CDR3 reads CAWRLAGVDTQYF. CDR3 nucleotides: TGTGCCTGGAGACTAGCGGGAGTGGATACGCAGTATTTT.

The V and J genes are TRBV5-4 and TRBJ2-5; 7 bases match TRBD2. CDR3 length: 15 residues. The V gene's germline CDR1 is SGHNT and CDR2 YYREEE (reference sequence). V lost 3 bases to trimming and J lost 0 bases; unmatched junction nucleotides: 5. CDR3: CASSSGGGDQETQYF. As DNA, the CDR3 is TGTGCCAGCAGCTCCGGGGGAGGGGACCAAGAGACCCAGTACTTC.

The gene calls are TRBV5-4 and TRBJ2-5; D perhaps matches TRBD2 (5 bases). From germline, CDR1 is SGHNT and CDR2 YYREEE (reference sequence). V lost 2 bases and J 5 bases, leaving 10 bases between the germline ends. This CDR3 contains 13 residues. This chain's CDR3 is CASSFVRGETQYF. The CDR3 DNA reads TGTGCCAGCAGCTTCGTACGAGGGGAGACCCAGTACTTC.

As concerns this clone: Other DNA sequences within the sample encode an identical CDR3. The genes are TRBV5-1 and TRBJ1-1; 8 nucleotides line up with TRBD1. V was clipped by 1 base and J by 1 base; unmatched bases: 3. The CDR3 covers 15 residues. Germline CDR1 is SGHRS and CDR2 is YFSETQ. CDR3 residues: CASSLSGTGNTEAFF. The DNA of the CDR3 is TGCGCCAGCAGCTTGTCCGGGACAGGGAACACTGAAGCTTTCTTT.

This clone was recorded a few times. The gene calls are TRBV30 and TRBJ1-1, with 7 bases lining up with TRBD1. In germline, CDR1 is GTSNPN, CDR2 SVGIG (reference sequence). The CDR3 contains 13 residues. V lost 2 bases, J lost 4 bases, and 4 bases stayed unmatched. In DNA, the CDR3 is TGTGCCTGGAGTATAACAGGGGCCACTGAAGCTTTCTTT. Translated: CAWSITGATEAFF.

The V and J genes are TRBV11-2 and TRBJ2-1; 13 nucleotides align to TRBD2. V trimming: 5 bases; J trimming: 13 bases; junction bases outside the gene matches: 8. This CDR3 comprises 14 residues. Germline CDR1 SGHAT, CDR2 FQNNGV. The CDR3 is CASSPGLAGWGQFF. Here the CDR3 DNA reads TGTGCCAGCAGCCCGGGACTAGCGGGATGGGGTCAGTTCTTC.

The V and J genes are TRBV7-9 and TRBJ2-7, with 12 bases identical to TRBD1. CDR1 SEHNR and CDR2 FQNEAQ come from the germline V gene (reference sequence). Unmatched junction bases numbered 10, after V lost 6 bases and J lost 7 bases. CDR3 length: 15 residues. The CDR3 spells CASSSGTGGYREQYF. The DNA of the CDR3 is TGTGCCAGCAGTTCCGGGACAGGGGGCTATAGGGAGCAGTACTTC.

V and J are TRBV5-4 and TRBJ2-1; no clear D. Trimming shortened V by 0 bases and J by 3 bases, and 10 bases separated the two germline ends. There are 15 residues in the CDR3. The V gene's germline CDR1 is SGHNT and CDR2 YYREEE (reference sequence). The CDR3 nucleotides are TGTGCCAGCAGCTTGGAGGCTCTAGACTACAATGAGCAGTTCTTC. It codes for CASSLEALDYNEQFF.

This clone occurred once. V and J are TRBV5-1 and TRBJ1-1, with D perhaps matching TRBD1 (6 bases). Per the germline V gene, CDR1 is SGHRS and CDR2 is YFSETQ. Deletions cut 0 bases from V and 7 bases from J, with 13 bases between. The CDR3 runs 14 residues. This CDR3 is CASSLGDTLVEAFF. DNA for the CDR3: TGCGCCAGCAGCTTGGGGGACACCCTTGTTGAAGCTTTCTTT.

V usage is TRBV5-4 and J usage is TRBJ2-1, with 14 bases lining up with TRBD2. The CDR3 covers 16 residues. Germline loops: CDR1 SGHNT, CDR2 YYREEE (reference sequence). V shed 2 bases and J 9 bases; nucleotides not matched to a gene: 7. CDR3 amino acids: CASSFPGTSGSSEQFF. CDR3 coding DNA: TGTGCCAGCAGCTTCCCCGGGACTAGCGGGAGTTCTGAGCAGTTCTTC.

The chain has TRBV14 and TRBJ2-4; a weak D match, TRBD2 (6 bases). Per germline, CDR1 SGHDN and CDR2 FVKESK. V lost 4 bases, J lost 0 bases, and 10 bases lay in between. The CDR3 contains 15 residues. The CDR3 loop reads CASSLGLIAKNIQYF. CDR3 DNA: TGTGCCAGCAGCCTTGGACTAATAGCCAAAAACATTCAGTACTTC.

The chain joins TRBV30 to TRBJ1-2; no firm D call. Germline V gives CDR1 GTSNPN, CDR2 SVGIG (reference sequence). Trimming took 2 bases from V and 9 from J, leaving 19 bases between them. CDR3 length equals 14 residues. This chain's CDR3 is CAWSQALVEGSYTF. The DNA for the CDR3 is TGTGCCTGGAGTCAAGCCCTCGTGGAGGGAAGCTACACCTTC.

The genes are TRBV29-1 and TRBJ2-7, with 8 bases matching TRBD2. CDR1 and CDR2 (germline): SQVTM, ANQGSEA. The CDR3 is 14 amino acids. Unmatched junction bases numbered 8, after V lost 4 bases and J lost 3 bases. CDR3 protein: CSVVSGRALYEQYF. CDR3 DNA sequence: TGCAGCGTTGTCTCCGGGAGGGCCCTCTACGAGCAGTACTTC.

The chain carries TRBV6-5 and TRBJ2-4, with a tentative D call TRBD1 (6 bases). The germline V gene encodes CDR1 MNHEY and CDR2 SVGAGI. V was clipped by 5 bases and J by 8 bases, with 16 bases between them. The CDR3 consists of 14 residues. The CDR3 reads CASSIGTMDDIQYF. As DNA, the CDR3 is TGTGCCAGCAGTATCGGGACAATGGATGACATTCAGTACTTC.

The rearrangement uses TRBV29-1 and TRBJ2-1; maybe TRBD1 (7 bases). V was clipped by 8 bases and J by 7 bases, with 21 bases between them. The CDR3 spans 14 residues. Germline V CDR1 and CDR2: SQVTM, ANQGSEA. For the CDR3, the DNA is TGCAGCCTTCGACCCCCCGCAGGGGGGAATGAGCAGTTCTTC. It is translated as CSLRPPAGGNEQFF.

This chain links TRBV9 with TRBJ2-1; a possible D gene is TRBD2 (5 bases). From germline, CDR1 is SGDLS and CDR2 YYNGEE. The V end was cut by 0 bases, the J end by 7 bases, with 8 bases between. This CDR3 is 13 amino acids long. CDR3 bases: TGTGCCAGCAGCGTAGCTAGCCAAAATGAGCAGTTCTTC. Protein sequence: CASSVASQNEQFF.

The chain joins TRBV24-1 to TRBJ2-3; D is perhaps TRBD2 (5 bases). CDR3 size: 13 residues. With 7 bases removed from V and 4 bases from J, the gap between germline ends came to 11 bases. Germline V gene sequence: CDR1 KGHDR, CDR2 SFDVKD. The CDR3 protein is CATRDSRADTQYF. The CDR3, as DNA: TGTGCCACCAGGGACTCGAGGGCAGATACGCAGTATTTT.

The chain couples TRBV11-2 to TRBJ2-3, with 11 bases identical to TRBD2. The CDR3 totals 16 residues. The V segment lost 1 base and the J segment 4 bases; nucleotides outside the gene matches: 4. Germline V gene lookup returns CDR1 SGHAT and CDR2 FQNNGV. The CDR3 reads CASSLGASGRPDTQYF. The CDR3 region has the DNA TGTGCCAGCAGCTTAGGGGCTAGCGGGAGGCCAGATACGCAGTATTTT. Complete variable domain (other parts from reference TRBV11-2 and TRBJ2-3): EAGVAQSPRYKIIEKRQSVAFWCNPISGHATLYWYQQILGQGPKLLIQFQNNGVVDDSQLPKDRFSAERLKGVDSTLKIQPAKLEDSAVYLCASSLGASGRPDTQYFGPGTRLTVL.

The sample holds one count of this clone. The gene calls are TRBV9 and TRBJ2-7; tentatively, D is TRBD1 (6 bases). The CDR3 is 14 amino acids. V was cut by 4 bases and J by 4 bases, with 15 bases left in between. Germline loops: CDR1 SGDLS, CDR2 YYNGEE. Here the CDR3 reads CASSSRAGAYEQYF. CDR3 DNA sequence: TGTGCCAGCAGCTCTCGTGCAGGGGCTTACGAGCAGTACTTC.

This clone was observed a few times. The chain links TRBV18 to TRBJ1-5; no clear D. V was clipped by 6 bases and J by 3 bases, with 12 bases between them. The CDR3 spans 14 residues. CDR1 and CDR2 (germline): KGHSH, LQKENI. The CDR3 loop is CASSETEINQPQHF. CDR3 bases: TGTGCCAGCTCCGAAACAGAGATCAATCAGCCCCAGCATTTT.

The CDR3 loop is CASSERSGNQPQHF. The CDR3 DNA reads as TGTGCCAGCAGTGAAAGGTCAGGGAATCAGCCCCAGCATTTT. V and J are TRBV2 and TRBJ1-5; D is possibly TRBD1 (5 bases). V gave up 2 bases and J gave up 4 bases, with 9 bases separating them. CDR3 length: 14 residues. Germline loops: CDR1 SNHLY, CDR2 FYNNEI.

The chain carries TRBV6-1 and TRBJ2-1, with 8 bases that match TRBD1. The CDR3 is 16 amino acids. V trimming: 4 bases; J trimming: 7 bases; junction bases outside the gene matches: 12. The V gene's germline CDR1 is MNHNS and CDR2 SASEGT. In DNA, the CDR3 is TGTGCCAGCAGTGGGACCACAGGGGGAAGAAAAAATGAGCAGTTCTTC. Translated: CASSGTTGGRKNEQFF.